This TCR beta chain was identified during a study of blood T cells in healthy people across ages. Study-level points and caveats: Researchers judged that diversity estimates from one million T cells fell short of true values.

The use of a sample-barcoded 5' primer and a J-beta primer mix characterized a second PCR of about 7 to 12 cycles. TCRdb itself ran the 5' RACE reads through MiXCR, one entry per CDR3 protein. The data show about 830,000 distinct CDR3 sequences, about 62% seen once. This clonotype was observed once. Its antigen is unknown. Researchers isolated at least 7 million PBMCs per sample. This receptor was obtained from a man aged 30-40 years in good health. The material sequenced was blood.

In nucleotides, the CDR3 is TGTGCCAGCAGCTTAGCGTTTGCGGGGGGCCAAGAGACCCAGTACTTC. Translated, it gives CASSLAFAGGQETQYF. The chain is built from TRBV7-2 and TRBJ2-5, with 8 bases aligning to TRBD2. The CDR3 runs to 16 residues. With V trimmed by 0 bases and J by 1 base, 4 bases remained unmatched. Germline V CDR1 and CDR2: SGHTA, FQGNSA.